The rows below give T cell receptor beta chains drawn from one sample of a study of CD8+ T cells in alopecia areata. TCRdb keeps only in-frame clones here, not all; method: immunoSEQ multiplex PCR. In the table there are around 180,000 clones, 60% of which are singletons. The sequencing used CD4+ T cells sorted from blood, collected at week 24, from a patient treated with tofacitinib. The receptors here all came from a human donor with alopecia areata. CDR3s include the opening cysteine and the closing phenylalanine or tryptophan. D genes are given only for firm matches. The size field is filled for only some rows; it gives once, few, many or a size class.

-	TRBV19	-	TRBJ2-4	CASSSEGPGIQYF	TGTGCCAGTAGTAGTGAGGGCCCGGGCATTCAGTACTTC
-	TRBV11-2	few	TRBJ2-2	CASSLIQAGELFF	TGTGCCAGCAGCTTAATTCAGGCCGGGGAGCTGTTTTTT
TRBD2	TRBV7-2	medium-sized	TRBJ2-2	CASSTQSGEAGELFF	TGTGCCAGCAGCACCCAGAGCGGGGAGGCCGGGGAGCTGTTTTTT
-	TRBV30	-	TRBJ1-1	CAWKVQGYTEAFF	TGTGCCTGGAAGGTACAGGGCTACACTGAAGCTTTCTTT
TRBD1	TRBV4-3	-	TRBJ1-2	CASSQETEGADYGYTF	TGCGCCAGCAGCCAAGAGACGGAGGGGGCGGACTATGGCTACACCTTC
-	TRBV30	-	TRBJ2-2	CAWSVLRGELFF	TGTGCCTGGAGTGTACTCCGTGGGGAGCTGTTTTTT
TRBD1	TRBV29-1	-	TRBJ1-2	CSARQQGNYGYTF	TGCAGCGCCCGCCAACAGGGGAACTATGGCTACACCTTC
-	TRBV29-1	few	TRBJ2-1	CSVTGTSIGNEQFF	TGCAGCGTGACAGGGACTTCCATCGGCAATGAGCAGTTCTTC
TRBD1	TRBV29-1	once	TRBJ1-4	CSVDRQGPGDF	TGCAGCGTTGACCGACAGGGACCCGGGGACTTT
-	TRBV7-2	-	TRBJ2-1	CASSFTGERVREQFF	TGTGCCAGCAGCTTCACCGGTGAGAGAGTACGTGAGCAGTTCTTC
-	TRBV7-8	-	TRBJ2-5	CASRGTGIQETQYF	TGTGCCAGCAGGGGAACAGGCATCCAAGAGACCCAGTACTTC
TRBD1	TRBV29-1	few	TRBJ1-2	CSVEGGTGGLGYTF	TGCAGCGTCGAGGGGGGTACAGGGGGCCTTGGCTACACCTTC
-	TRBV7-2	-	TRBJ1-5	CASSFMSNQPQHF	TGTGCCAGCAGCTTTATGAGCAATCAGCCCCAGCATTTT
-	TRBV7-8	few	TRBJ2-7	CASSLARENWPFREQYF	TGTGCCAGCAGCTTAGCGCGGGAAAATTGGCCTTTTCGCGAGCAGTACTTC
-	TRBV29-1	-	TRBJ1-5	CSVRNSNQPQHF	TGCAGCGTCAGAAATAGCAATCAGCCCCAGCATTTT
-	TRBV29-1	-	TRBJ1-5	CSVGTVINQPQHF	TGCAGCGTTGGGACAGTTATTAATCAGCCCCAGCATTTT
-	TRBV19	few	TRBJ1-1	CASTPADTLNTEAFF	TGTGCCAGTACCCCAGCGGACACGTTGAACACTGAAGCTTTCTTT
TRBD2	TRBV7-8	-	TRBJ2-3	CASSFELAGGVTQYF	TGTGCCAGCAGTTTCGAACTAGCGGGGGGCGTGACGCAGTATTTT
-	TRBV5-1	-	TRBJ1-1	CASSLRAGQNTEAFF	TGCGCCAGCAGCTTGCGTGCAGGGCAAAACACTGAAGCTTTCTTT
-	TRBV7-9	few	TRBJ1-1	CASSVGPVGYTEAFF	TGTGCCAGCAGCGTAGGACCGGTTGGATACACTGAAGCTTTCTTT
-	TRBV5-1	-	TRBJ2-2	CASSLEQDNTGELFF	TGCGCCAGCAGCTTGGAGCAGGATAACACCGGGGAGCTGTTTTTT
-	TRBV29-1	-	TRBJ1-1	CSVGGLVAFF	TGCAGCGTTGGGGGGCTAGTGGCTTTCTTT
-	TRBV4-2	-	TRBJ2-4	CASSQEVGNIQYF	TGTGCCAGCAGCCAAGAGGTGGGGAACATTCAGTACTTC